One sample yielded the 8 T cell receptor beta chains listed below, sequenced in a study of Graves' ophthalmopathy and Graves' hyperthyroidism. RNA served as the template for amplifying TCR beta CDR3 regions. The first-round RT-PCR employed HTBI primers together with the Qiagen OneStep RT-PCR kit. A multiplex PCR was then performed as the second round. TCRdb redid the calling of the multiplex PCR reads with MiXCR, one entry per CDR3 protein. The table has hundreds of thousands of distinct CDR3 sequences, 20% to 25% seen once. Source material: peripheral blood. The receptors derive from a young woman with stable Graves' hyperthyroidism.

The sample holds many counts of this clonotype. The V gene is TRBV20-1, the J gene TRBJ2-7, with D possibly matching TRBD1 (5 bases). Germline assignment: CDR1 DFQATT and CDR2 SNEGSKA (reference sequence). The CDR3 is 13 residues long. The ends were cut back, 5 bases at V and 3 bases at J, with 14 bases in the middle. The CDR3 region has the DNA TGCAGTGCTGGACACCTCCCCGACTACGAGCAGTACTTC. Its protein is CSAGHLPDYEQYF.

The CDR3 spells CASSLAPRTASAFF. The DNA of the CDR3 is TGTGCCAGCAGCTTGGCTCCGAGGACAGCGAGTGCTTTCTTT. The chain employs TRBV5-8 and TRBJ1-1; perhaps TRBD1 as D (6 bases). The germline V and J ends were trimmed by 0 bases and 11 bases, with 17 bases remaining between them. CDR3 size: 14 residues. Germline assignment: CDR1 SGHTS and CDR2 YDEGEE.

This clonotype has a handful of counts. A much more abundant neighbour one base away suggests this may be a read error. The V gene is TRBV2, the J gene TRBJ2-2; D is uncertain. The CDR3 consists of 11 residues. Trimming took 8 bases from V and 5 from J, leaving 6 bases between them. Germline V gene data show CDR1 as SNHLY and CDR2 as FYNNEI. The CDR3 is CASSMTGELFF. In nucleotides, the CDR3 is TGTGCCAGCTCTATGACCGGGGAGCTGTTTTTT.

Many counts were recorded for this clonotype. This rearrangement joins TRBV29-1 to TRBJ1-2; 9 bases are a match to TRBD1. This CDR3 is built from 15 residues. Germline CDR1 is SQVTM and CDR2 is ANQGSEA. V lost 1 base and J lost 4; bases outside the gene matches: 7. The CDR3 DNA is TGCAGCGTTGAAGTTTGGGACAGGGCTGTCTATGGCTACACCTTC. This translates into CSVEVWDRAVYGYTF.

This clonotype has at least ten counts. CDR3 amino acids: CASSPQAKNIQYF. The CDR3 DNA is TGTGCCAGCAGTCCTCAGGCCAAAAACATTCAGTACTTC. The rearrangement uses TRBV12-3 or TRBV12-4 and TRBJ2-4; D remains unclear. Trimming removed 5 bases at V and 1 base at J, with 6 bases between. The CDR3 consists of 13 residues.

The chain uses TRBV6-1 and TRBJ2-2; 7 bases agree with TRBD2. J was trimmed by 3 bases and V by 2 bases; bases with no gene match: 12. The CDR3 sequence is 18 residues long. Germline assignment: CDR1 MNHNS and CDR2 SASEGT. The DNA for the CDR3 is TGTGCCAGCAGTGAACTTTGGGTCTTGGGGGGGGACACCGGGGAGCTGTTTTTT. It codes for CASSELWVLGGDTGELFF.

To note about this clonotype: A read error may explain this, as a much larger clone is one base away. This chain links TRBV12-3 or TRBV12-4 with TRBJ1-5; tentatively, D is TRBD1 (6 bases). This CDR3 contains 13 residues. The V and J ends lost 5 bases and 2 bases respectively, with 7 bases between them. CDR3 nucleotide sequence: TGTGCCAGCAGTAACAGGGGCAATCAGCCCCAGCATTTT. Protein sequence: CASSNRGNQPQHF.

This clonotype was counted ten times or more. A much larger clone lies a single base off, so this may be a read error. The chain carries TRBV2 and TRBJ1-6; the D is unclear. This CDR3 comprises 12 residues. Germline V gives CDR1 SNHLY, CDR2 FYNNEI. As DNA, the CDR3 is TGTGCCAGCAGTGAAATTAATTCACACCTCCACTTT. Its translation: CASSEINSHLHF.